Included here is one T cell receptor (beta chain) sequence, with context. The antigen is unknown. The data belong to a study of cytomegalovirus exposure and HLA in healthy donors. 13 Jbeta primers and 60 Vbeta primers were used for the PCR. The data were produced by immunoSEQ multiplex PCR, yet TCRdb's version contains in-frame clones alone and is incomplete. This sample has 100,000 to 150,000 clones, with 70% to 85% found just once. Points from the study as a whole: Analysis performed later showed TCR beta chains linked to HLA being more clonally expanded than equally common others. When analyzed later, a missense DCLRE1C variant was found to be linked to TCR beta V- and J-gene trimming. Presence/absence comparisons presumed near-even sequencing depth among donors.

Sequenced sample: PBMCs. This clonotype was sampled from a boy aged 2 to 9 in good health and CMV-seronegative.

The CDR3 loop reads CATPADREAGELFF. CDR3 sequence (DNA): TGTGCCACCCCCGCGGACAGGGAAGCCGGGGAGCTGTTTTTT. V gene TRBV6-1 combines with J gene TRBJ2-2; 8 positions match TRBD1. The trim removed 10 bases at V and 6 bases at J, leaving 10 bases unmatched. The CDR3 spans 14 residues. CDR1 and CDR2 (germline): MNHNS, SASEGT.